The 17 T cell receptor beta chains below were found in one sample sequenced in a study of T cells in Graves' hyperthyroidism and ophthalmopathy. RNA transcripts yielded amplified TCR beta CDR3 regions. The HTBI primer set was used in a first-round RT-PCR of the TCR CDR3. TCRdb recomputed calls from the multiplex PCR reads with MiXCR, one row per CDR3 protein. The table has over 250,000 distinct CDR3 sequences, about 20% seen once. Material: blood. These receptors all come from a man in his thirties or forties with Graves' ophthalmopathy.

The chain combines TRBV6-2 or TRBV6-3 with TRBJ2-2; TRBD2 aligns across 9 bases. Germline CDR1 and CDR2: MNHEY and SVGEGT. V dropped 7 bases and J dropped 5; count of bases not matched to a gene: 11. The CDR3 length is 16 residues. Written as DNA, the CDR3 is TGTGCCAGCACCATCATAGCGGGAGTAGGGACCGGGGAGCTGTTTTTT. This codes for CASTIIAGVGTGELFF.

The rearrangement joins TRBV6-1 to TRBJ2-1; D remains unclear. The germline V gene has CDR1 MNHNS and CDR2 SASEGT. This CDR3 has 16 amino acids. V lost 7 bases and J 0 bases, leaving 16 bases between the germline ends. CDR3 amino acids: CASKWAAQSSYNEQFF. CDR3 coding DNA: TGTGCCAGCAAGTGGGCAGCCCAGAGCTCCTACAATGAGCAGTTCTTC.

A note on this clonotype: At one end, the junction sequence differs from germline, possibly due to a read error. This chain connects TRBV5-1 to TRBJ1-5; 9 bases map to TRBD1. In germline, CDR1 is SGHRS, CDR2 YFSETQ. The CDR3 length is 15 residues. CDR3 DNA sequence: TGTGCCAGCAGTCTGACAGGGGGTAGCAATCAGCCCCAGCATTTT. It translates to CASSLTGGSNQPQHF.

The V call is TRBV28, the J call TRBJ1-3; no reliable D call. With 3 bases removed from V and 2 bases from J, the gap between germline ends came to 17 bases. Germline V gene data show CDR1 as MDHEN and CDR2 as SYDVKM. The CDR3 sequence is 17 residues long. DNA of the CDR3: TGTGCCAGCAGTTTTAAACGTGGCTTTTTAACTGGAAACACCATATATTTT. Translated, it gives CASSFKRGFLTGNTIYF.

This clonotype was seen a few times. The chain is built from TRBV28 and TRBJ1-4; TRBD1 is a possible D gene (6 bases). The CDR3 has 14 amino acids. The ends were cut back, 6 bases at V and 7 bases at J, with 15 bases in the middle. The germline V gene encodes CDR1 MDHEN and CDR2 SYDVKM. CDR3 nucleotide sequence: TGTGCCAGCAGCACCGACAGGATTGGTGAAAAACTGTTTTTT. Amino acid sequence: CASSTDRIGEKLFF.

This clonotype was picked up many times. The V and J genes are TRBV3-1 and TRBJ2-7; 7 bases match TRBD2. CDR3 length: 18 residues. Trimming cost V 3 bases and J 5 bases; bases outside gene matches: 19. Germline-derived CDR1 and CDR2 are LGHDT and YNNKEL (reference sequence). CDR3 amino acids: CASSQQSLAEPSVDEQYF. For the CDR3, the DNA is TGTGCCAGCAGCCAGCAATCCCTAGCGGAGCCTTCTGTGGACGAGCAGTACTTC.

This clonotype was observed a few times. This chain uses TRBV12-3 or TRBV12-4 with TRBJ2-1; D possibly corresponds to TRBD2 (5 bases). The CDR3 extends over 14 amino acids. The V end lost 6 bases, the J end lost 9 bases, and 18 bases lay between the germline ends. The CDR3 loop reads CASSPPTSPGEQFF. CDR3 in DNA: TGTGCCAGCAGCCCCCCTACTAGTCCCGGTGAGCAGTTCTTC.

V gene TRBV12-3 or TRBV12-4 combines with J gene TRBJ1-6, with 8 bases that match TRBD1. The CDR3 is 15 amino acids. The V gene end was trimmed by 5 bases and the J gene end by 9 bases; junction bases not matched to a gene: 9. The CDR3 DNA reads TGTGCCAGCAGTGCCGGGCAGGGGGCTGGTTCACCCCTCCACTTT. Translating it yields CASSAGQGAGSPLHF.

Many counts were recorded for this clonotype. CDR3 nucleotides: TGCAGTGCCAAAGAACGGCTAGCGCTACAGTTCTTC. Its protein product is CSAKERLALQFF. The genes are TRBV20-1 and TRBJ2-1, with D maybe TRBD2 (6 bases). V shed 6 bases and J shed 13 bases, with 19 bases lying between them. Germline CDR1 reads DFQATT; CDR2 reads SNEGSKA (reference sequence). The CDR3 covers 12 residues.

The rearrangement links TRBV28 to TRBJ1-1; 9 bases line up with TRBD1. This CDR3 spans 16 amino acids. Losses at the gene ends were 7 bases for V and 1 base for J; bases not matched to a gene: 10. The germline V gene encodes CDR1 MDHEN and CDR2 SYDVKM. CDR3 in amino acids: CASTEEGQGGNTEAFF. The CDR3 coding sequence is TGTGCCAGCACCGAAGAGGGACAGGGCGGGAACACTGAAGCTTTCTTT.

V is TRBV5-1 and J is TRBJ2-1, with TRBD2 matching 8 bases. The length of the CDR3 is 15 residues. Trimming at V came to 3 bases and at J to 6 bases, leaving 8 bases not matched to a gene. From germline, CDR1 is SGHRS and CDR2 YFSETQ. CDR3: CASSSKAGAGNEQFF. The CDR3 DNA reads TGCGCCAGCAGCTCCAAAGCGGGAGCGGGCAATGAGCAGTTCTTC.

V gene TRBV15 combines with J gene TRBJ1-6; TRBD1 aligns across 9 bases. In germline, CDR1 is LNHNV, CDR2 YYDKDF (reference sequence). The CDR3 has 18 amino acids. The junction had 12 bases not matched to a gene; V was cut back by 0 bases and J by 9 bases. The CDR3 region has the DNA TGTGCCACCAGCAGAGATCCCCTTGGGGGGACAGGGAGTTCACCCCTCCACTTT. Its translation is CATSRDPLGGTGSSPLHF. Full variable domain (rest looked up from reference TRBV15 and TRBJ1-6): DAMVIQNPRYQVTQFGKPVTLSCSQTLNHNVMYWYQQKSSQAPKLLFHYYDKDFNNEADTPDNFQSRRPNTSFCFLDIRSPGLGDTAMYLCATSRDPLGGTGSSPLHFGNGTRLTVT.

This clonotype was counted a few times. CDR3 protein: CASGPSGVGETQYF. The CDR3 DNA reads as TGTGCCAGCGGACCTTCGGGAGTGGGGGAGACCCAGTACTTC. The chain uses TRBV7-8 and TRBJ2-5; possible D gene TRBD2, 6 bases. The germline V gene encodes CDR1 SGHVS and CDR2 FQNEAQ. Trimming cost V 8 bases and J 5 bases, with 18 bases left between them. CDR3 length equals 14 residues.

Only a few counts were recorded for this clonotype. The V call is TRBV10-2, the J call TRBJ1-2, with D unclear. Germline assignment: CDR1 WSHSY and CDR2 SAAADI. This CDR3 comprises 12 residues. The V and J ends lost 3 bases and 7 bases respectively, with 9 bases between them. In DNA, the CDR3 is TGCGCCAGCAGTGAAATGGGAGGTGGCTACACCTTC. Protein sequence: CASSEMGGGYTF.

The CDR3 DNA sequence: TGCGCCAGCAGCCCCCCGTCGGGCGGGAGCTACGAGCAGTACTTC. This sequence encodes CASSPPSGGSYEQYF. The V call is TRBV4-1, the J call TRBJ2-7; 7 positions agree with TRBD2. Germline CDR1 is MGHRA and CDR2 is YSYEKL. The J segment lost 3 bases and the V segment lost 4 bases, leaving 9 bases of the junction unmatched. CDR3 length: 15 residues.

This clonotype came up many times. This chain links TRBV11-2 with TRBJ2-3; 9 bases agree with TRBD2. V shed 1 base and J 0 bases; nucleotides not matched to a gene: 5. Germline V gives CDR1 SGHAT, CDR2 FQNNGV. The CDR3 length is 17 residues. The CDR3 protein is CASSLGTSVSSTDTQYF. The CDR3 DNA follows: TGTGCCAGCAGCTTAGGGACTAGCGTCTCTAGCACAGATACGCAGTATTTT.

This clonotype turned up a few times. The chain joins TRBV20-1 to TRBJ1-5, with 10 bases matching TRBD1. The CDR3 sequence is 14 residues long. V shed 6 bases, J shed 7 bases, and the junction held 9 bases outside the gene matches. Germline V gives CDR1 DFQATT, CDR2 SNEGSKA (reference sequence). Here the CDR3 reads CSAVVGTGEQPQHF. CDR3 DNA: TGCAGTGCAGTGGTAGGGACAGGGGAACAGCCCCAGCATTTT.